This entry lists 16 T cell receptor beta chains sequenced from one sample in a study of T cell responses to AZD1222 COVID-19 vaccine. This table comes from immunoSEQ multiplex PCR, and its TCRdb copy is limited to in-frame clones, with some not included. The profile shows around 120,000 clones, 85% to 90% of them singletons. Here the sequenced sample was peripheral blood, taken on day 0 of AZD1222 vaccination. These receptors all stem from an adult in good health.

V gene TRBV11-2 combines with J gene TRBJ1-4; the D gene is possibly TRBD1 (5 bases). Germline CDR1 reads SGHAT; CDR2 reads FQNNGV. The germline V and J ends were trimmed by 1 base and 4 bases, with 10 bases remaining between them. The CDR3 runs to 15 residues. The CDR3 nucleotides read TGTGCCAGCAGCTTAGGTGGGACCGGTAATGAAAAACTGTTTTTT. Translating it yields CASSLGGTGNEKLFF.

This clone appeared many times. The rearrangement joins TRBV7-7 to TRBJ2-2, with TRBD2 matching over 7 bases. Germline V CDR1 and CDR2: SSHAT, FNYEAQ (reference sequence). J was trimmed by 1 base and V by 5 bases; bases with no gene match: 4. The CDR3 has 15 amino acids. CDR3 region: CASSPRGGNTGELFF. The CDR3 bases are TGTGCCAGCAGCCCCCGCGGGGGGAACACCGGGGAGCTGTTTTTT. Supplemented by reference TRBV7-7 and TRBJ2-2, the full variable domain reads GAGVSQSPRYKVTKRGQDVTLRCDPISSHATLYWYQQALGQGPEFLTYFNYEAQPDKSGLPSDRFSAERPEGSISTLTIQRTEQRDSAMYRCASSPRGGNTGELFFGEGSRLTVL.

The chain couples TRBV5-4 to TRBJ2-5; 12 bases align to TRBD2. There are 15 residues in the CDR3. Germline assignment: CDR1 SGHNT and CDR2 YYREEE (reference sequence). V trimming: 4 bases; J trimming: 4 bases; junction bases outside the gene matches: 5. Here the CDR3 DNA reads TGTGCCAGCAGCCCCCTAGCGGGAGGGGGAGAGACCCAGTACTTC. It yields the protein CASSPLAGGGETQYF.

This clone was recorded once. The chain couples TRBV4-1 to TRBJ1-3; the D gene is possibly TRBD1 (6 bases). Germline V CDR1 and CDR2: MGHRA, YSYEKL. V lost 3 bases to trimming and J lost 7 bases, with 16 bases between them. The length of the CDR3 is 15 residues. The CDR3: CASSQHQGFGNTIYF. CDR3 in DNA: TGCGCCAGCAGCCAGCATCAGGGGTTCGGGAACACCATATATTTT.

This CDR3 is CASSLGASGSLGELFF. The CDR3 bases are TGTGCCAGCAGCTTAGGGGCTAGCGGGAGTCTCGGGGAGCTGTTTTTT. The chain joins TRBV7-9 to TRBJ2-2; 10 nucleotides agree with TRBD2. Unmatched junction bases numbered 6, after V lost 1 base and J lost 7 bases. This CDR3 is built from 16 residues. In germline, CDR1 is SEHNR, CDR2 FQNEAQ (reference sequence).

The chain combines TRBV6-5 with TRBJ1-5; D gene uncertain. This CDR3 region has 12 residues. Per the germline V gene, CDR1 is MNHEY and CDR2 is SVGAGI. The V gene lost 11 bases and the J gene lost 6 bases, with 14 bases spanning the gap. The chain's CDR3 is CASGQEGQPQHF. DNA for the CDR3: TGTGCCTCCGGGCAGGAAGGTCAGCCCCAGCATTTT.

The chain links TRBV19 to TRBJ1-5, with D possibly matching TRBD1 (6 bases). This CDR3 spans 17 amino acids. CDR1 is LNHDA, CDR2 SQIVND, per germline (reference sequence). V lost 2 bases and J lost 2, with 16 bases in between. CDR3 DNA: TGTGCCAGTAGTATAATGCGAACAGGGAGGCGCAATCAGCCCCAGCATTTT. It codes for CASSIMRTGRRNQPQHF. Full variable domain (outside the CDR3, taken from reference TRBV19 and TRBJ1-5): DGGITQSPKYLFRKEGQNVTLSCEQNLNHDAMYWYRQDPGQGLRLIYYSQIVNDFQKGDIAEGYSVSREKKESFPLTVTSAQKNPTAFYLCASSIMRTGRRNQPQHFGDGTRLSIL.

The chain has TRBV27 and TRBJ2-7; 7 bases align to TRBD1. J lost 2 bases, V lost 6 bases, and 7 bases had no gene match. The V gene's germline CDR1 is MNHEY and CDR2 SMNVEV (reference sequence). This CDR3 region has 14 residues. The DNA for the CDR3 is TGTGCCAGCAGCCCACTCGGACAGGCCTACGAGCAGTACTTC. As protein: CASSPLGQAYEQYF.

The chain is built from TRBV10-2 and TRBJ2-5; D uncertain. Per germline, CDR1 WSHSY and CDR2 SAAADI. This CDR3 is built from 14 residues. Trimming removed 5 bases from V and 1 base from J, with 11 bases in between. The CDR3 protein is CASSKGVSQETQYF. The CDR3 DNA sequence: TGCGCCAGCAGTAAGGGCGTCTCCCAAGAGACCCAGTACTTC.

The rearrangement links TRBV5-1 to TRBJ1-6; no clear D gene. V lost 4 bases and J lost 10, with 12 bases in between. CDR1 is SGHRS and CDR2 is YFSETQ in the germline V gene. There are 13 residues in the CDR3. CDR3 region: CASSQGPGSPLHF. The CDR3 nucleotides are TGCGCCAGCAGCCAAGGGCCCGGGTCACCCCTCCACTTT.

The V and J genes are TRBV6-1 and TRBJ1-3, with D possibly TRBD1 on 5 matching bases. In germline, CDR1 is MNHNS, CDR2 SASEGT. Trimming stripped 3 bases from V and 6 bases from J, with 15 bases between. The CDR3 extends over 15 amino acids. The chain's CDR3 is CASSDLGGWENTIYF. CDR3 DNA sequence: TGTGCCAGCAGTGACCTGGGGGGTTGGGAAAACACCATATATTTT.

V usage is TRBV24-1 and J usage is TRBJ1-2; the D is unclear. V was clipped by 2 bases and J by 0 bases, with 18 bases between them. The CDR3 totals 18 residues. Germline lookup yields CDR1 KGHDR and CDR2 SFDVKD. The CDR3 reads CATSDSAKRDRANYGYTF. The DNA for the CDR3 is TGTGCCACCAGTGATTCGGCCAAAAGGGATCGAGCTAACTATGGCTACACCTTC.

The chain links TRBV21-1 to TRBJ2-2; the table's D call TRBD1 went unverified against the DNA. TRBV21-1 corresponds to a pseudogene. The CDR3 spans 17 residues. In DNA form, the CDR3 reads TGTGCCAGCAGCACCCCGGGAGACAGGGGGGACACCGGGGAGCTGTTTTTT. Translated: CASSTPGDRGDTGELFF.

A single count supports this clone. The V call is TRBV28, the J call TRBJ1-2; D gene uncertain. The CDR3 covers 16 residues. V was cut by 1 base and J by 5 bases, with 17 bases left in between. The germline gives CDR1 MDHEN, CDR2 SYDVKM. This CDR3 is CASSLYLQAGGYGYTF. The DNA of the CDR3 is TGTGCCAGCAGTTTATACTTGCAGGCGGGAGGGTATGGCTACACCTTC.

In its sample, this clone was seen once. This chain links TRBV6-2 or TRBV6-3 with TRBJ1-6, with TRBD1 identical over 7 bases. CDR1 is MNHEY and CDR2 is SVGEGT in the germline V gene. The CDR3 extends over 16 amino acids. The J segment lost 10 bases and the V segment lost 0 bases, leaving 9 bases of the junction unmatched. CDR3 loop: CASSYSNRGRGSPLHF. The CDR3 DNA reads as TGTGCCAGCAGTTACTCAAACAGGGGTCGAGGGTCACCCCTCCACTTT.

The chain links TRBV10-3 to TRBJ1-4, with TRBD1 matching over 8 bases. Germline values: CDR1 ENHRY, CDR2 SYGVKD. V lost 8 bases to trimming and J lost 6 bases; unmatched junction nucleotides: 2. The CDR3 loop spans 12 amino acids. CDR3 bases: TGTGCCATCGGGGGACAGGATGAAAAACTGTTTTTT. Translation gives CAIGGQDEKLFF.